This T cell receptor beta chain was sequenced for a study of cytomegalovirus exposure and HLA in healthy donors. Turning to the study itself: A data release that came early held approximately 85 million unique TCRs from HLA-typed donors. Findings and caveats of the study: Through in vitro validation, three CMV-associated chains were shown to be specific for CMV antigens. Highest at DRB1 and lowest at HLA-C, TCR association rates differed among HLA loci in a later analysis.

The CDR3 length is 15 residues. Trimming shortened V by 5 bases and J by 3 bases, and 13 bases separated the two germline ends. Germline CDR1 SGHAT, CDR2 FQDESV (reference sequence). About this clone itself: The antigen remains unidentified.

It was with 60 Vbeta and 13 Jbeta primers that the PCR ran. Generated by immunoSEQ multiplex PCR, the TCRdb table keeps only in-frame clones and is missing some. The table has roughly 180,000 clones, roughly 79% seen once. This rearrangement joins TRBV11-1 to TRBJ2-2; D is ambiguous. The sequence was collected from a man younger than 45 in good health and CMV-seronegative. The sequenced sample consisted of PBMCs. As DNA, the CDR3 is TGTGCCAGCAGCCCTTTTACCCAGTACACCGGGGAGCTGTTTTTT. This gives the protein CASSPFTQYTGELFF.